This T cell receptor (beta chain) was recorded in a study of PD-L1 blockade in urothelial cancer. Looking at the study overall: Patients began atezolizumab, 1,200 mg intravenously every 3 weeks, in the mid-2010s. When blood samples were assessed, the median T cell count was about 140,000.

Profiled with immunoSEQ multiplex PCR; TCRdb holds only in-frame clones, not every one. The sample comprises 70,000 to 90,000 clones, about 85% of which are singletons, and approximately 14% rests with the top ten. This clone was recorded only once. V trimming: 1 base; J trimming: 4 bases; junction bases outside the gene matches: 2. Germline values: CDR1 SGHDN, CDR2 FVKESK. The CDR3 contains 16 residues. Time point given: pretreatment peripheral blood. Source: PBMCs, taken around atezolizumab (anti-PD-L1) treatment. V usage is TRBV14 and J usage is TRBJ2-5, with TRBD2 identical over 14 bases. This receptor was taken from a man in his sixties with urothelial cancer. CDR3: CASSQGGLAGAETQYF. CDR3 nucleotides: TGTGCCAGCAGCCAAGGGGGACTAGCGGGAGCAGAGACCCAGTACTTC. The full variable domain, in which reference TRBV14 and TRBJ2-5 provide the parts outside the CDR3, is EAGVTQFPSHSVIEKGQTVTLRCDPISGHDNLYWYRRVMGKEIKFLLHFVKESKQDESGMPNNRFLAERTGGTYSTLKVQPAELEDSGVYFCASSQGGLAGAETQYFGPGTRLLVL.